This T cell receptor beta chain is from a study of CXCR3-negative and CXCR3-positive naive CD8 T cells. Findings and limits, study-wide: Whereas memory cells differed, naive CXCR3-negative and CXCR3-positive cells shared similar TRBV-TRBJ usage. CXCR3-positive naive cells had TRB CDR3s that were more hydrophobic than CXCR3-negative naive cells had.

Through 5' RACE with UMI labels, the TRB cDNA libraries were prepared. No DNA is given; TCRdb re-called the 5' RACE reads and lists each CDR3 protein once. The sample holds 110,000 or so distinct CDR3 sequences. Comment on this clonotype: Antigen specificity is unknown.

The authors gated naive CD8+ T cells as CD45RO-CCR7+CD27+CD95-. The clonotype comes from a human donor in good health. Some clones in this sample may be carry-over from other donors' samples. Sequenced: naive CXCR3+ CD8+ T cells from blood. Subset given: CD45RO-CCR7+CD27+CD95- naive CD8+ T cells expressing CXCR3 (TNR3+).

CDR3 in amino acids: CASSPQPQGRDTEAFF. This sequence joins TRBV7-9 and TRBJ1-1. The germline V gene encodes CDR1 SEHNR and CDR2 FQNEAQ (reference sequence). The CDR3 totals 16 residues.